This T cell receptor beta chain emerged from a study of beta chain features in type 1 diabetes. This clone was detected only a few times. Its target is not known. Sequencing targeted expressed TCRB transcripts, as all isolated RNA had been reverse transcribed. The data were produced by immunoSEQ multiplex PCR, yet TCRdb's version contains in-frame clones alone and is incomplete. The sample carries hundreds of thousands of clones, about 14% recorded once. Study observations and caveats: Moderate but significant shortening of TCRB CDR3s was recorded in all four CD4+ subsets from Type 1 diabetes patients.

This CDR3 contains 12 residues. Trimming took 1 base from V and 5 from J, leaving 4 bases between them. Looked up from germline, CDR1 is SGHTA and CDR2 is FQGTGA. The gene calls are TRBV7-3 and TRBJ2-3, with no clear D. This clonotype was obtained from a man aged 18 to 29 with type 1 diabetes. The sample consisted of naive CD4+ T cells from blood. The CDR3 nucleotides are TGTGCCAGCAGCTTAAGTGGAGATACGCAGTATTTT. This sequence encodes CASSLSGDTQYF.